This T cell receptor (beta chain) was identified in a study of metastatic and nonmetastatic thyroid tumors (dated by TCRdb to the early 2020s). Regarding the research as a whole: Repertoires were compared across peripheral blood and tumor or nodule tissue samples from malignant and benign thyroid patients. Summary of the overall study and its limitations: TCR beta diversity was reported as significantly higher in malignant tumors than in benign nodules, in both blood and tumor samples.

This clone was counted between two and nine times. Its antigen specificity is not known. Relative to the germline gene, one junction end is altered; a read error may explain this. The CDR3, from cysteine to phenylalanine, totals 15 residues. The DNA shown is the 45-base CDR3, in frame from base 1. The germline V gene provides CDR1 MNHNS and CDR2 SASEGT. No treatment had been received by any patient before thyroid surgery. The study retrospectively analysed patient clinical samples collected from about 2012 to 2019 using T-cell receptor beta sequencing. Library preparation was by PCR. For sequencing, an Illumina HiSeq 4000 was employed. The TCR beta-chain CDR3 region of each patient was profiled by high-throughput sequencing. From the authors' description of their analysis: Drawing on CDR3 differences between clinicopathological groups, the researchers built a classifier meant to tell apart patients with distant-metastatic papillary thyroid cancer. The Shannon index was used to measure repertoire diversity, and the Morisita-Horn index was used to measure how similar tumor and blood repertoires were. TCRdb reprocessed the public reads (quality trimming at Q25 with fastp, clone calling with MiXCR) and kept in-frame beta chains. In this record, the V and J calls reflect TCRdb's handling and not the investigators' own analysis. For this sample there are over 25,000 clones; over 15% appear just once. Approximately 4.6% of the sample is held by the ten biggest clonotypes.

The sequencing sample was made of blood. This receptor chain uses TRBV6-1 and TRBJ2-7; 8 nucleotides in the junction match TRBD2. This sequence was found in a female donor with papillary thyroid cancer or a benign thyroid nodule (not recorded which). Some clones in this sample may be carry-over from other donors' samples. The DNA is TGTGCCAGCAGTCTCCGGGAGGGCCTTTACTACGAGAAGTACTTC. Translated, it gives CASSLREGLYYEKYF.